The clone carrying this T cell receptor (beta chain) was detected once. Its antigen is still unknown. Patients had blood sampled at baseline and again on cycle 4 day 1 and cycle 7 day 1. The CDR3 spans 13 residues. Germline lookup yields CDR1 SGHTA and CDR2 FQGTGA. V was shortened by 2 bases and J by 11 bases, with 15 bases between the two germline ends. Data came from immunoSEQ multiplex PCR; TCRdb stores just in-frame clones and leaves some out. The sample has tens of thousands of clones, 80% to 85% seen once; the top ten hold under 5%. This sample is drawn from a study of OX40 agonist ivuxolimab in advanced cancers. Study-level background: Hepatocellular carcinoma, melanoma, renal cell or head and neck cancer was diagnosed in the dose-escalation patients. General study findings and limits: Clonal expansion by week 6 occurred in CD4+ and CD8+ blood T cells (at 0.1 to 3.0 mg/kg).

This specimen consisted of CD4+ or CD8+ T cells sorted from blood, obtained in a trial of the OX40 agonist ivuxolimab. V is TRBV7-3 and J is TRBJ1-1, with D maybe TRBD1 (6 bases). The receptor was isolated from an adult with an advanced solid tumor such as melanoma, head and neck, liver or kidney cancer. The CDR3, as DNA: TGTGCCAGCAGCTTATTTCAGGGGAGGAAGGCTTTCTTT. Amino acids: CASSLFQGRKAFF.